These T cell receptor beta chains were read from a single sample in a study of blood T cell repertoires in COVID-19. Assay: immunoSEQ multiplex PCR; the TCRdb copy retains only in-frame clones and omits some. The table shows fewer than 250,000 clones, with around three quarters occurring only once. Sequencing was carried out using PBMCs or T cells enriched from blood (not recorded which). The source of these receptors is a woman aged 50 to 60 with acute COVID-19. The CDR3 runs from the conserved cysteine through the conserved F or W. Each record gives: V gene, D gene, clone size, J gene, CDR3 DNA, CDR3 protein. A D gene is named only where the DNA matches it firmly. Expanded clones get a size class; other rows say once, few or many, or leave the size out.

TRBV27	.	.	TRBJ2-2	TGTGCCAGCAGTGCGGGCCTCCTAATCGGGGAGCTGTTTTTT	CASSAGLLIGELFF
TRBV24-1	TRBD1	few	TRBJ1-5	TGTGCCACAAGCCACACAGGGGTATTGAGGCAGCCCCAGCATTTT	CATSHTGVLRQPQHF
TRBV11-3	.	few	TRBJ1-3	TGTGCCACCCTACCCAACTCTGGAAACACCATATATTTT	CATLPNSGNTIYF
TRBV7-8	TRBD1	.	TRBJ1-2	TGTGCCAGCAGCCCTGGACAGGGAGACTATGGCTACACCTTC	CASSPGQGDYGYTF
TRBV2	.	.	TRBJ2-1	TGTGCCAGCAGTGATGAAGCAGGGTTGACGCTCGTGCAGTTCTTC	CASSDEAGLTLVQFF
TRBV28	.	.	TRBJ1-1	TGTGCCAGCATTCCAAAACAGGGTAGGGGGTGGACTGAAGCTTTCTTT	CASIPKQGRGWTEAFF
TRBV30	.	.	TRBJ1-4	TGTGCCTGGAGTGCCCCCCGAGGAGGCGGCGACGAAAAACTGTTTTTT	CAWSAPRGGGDEKLFF
TRBV19	.	.	TRBJ1-1	TGTGCCAGTAGTATACGAGAGAATGAAGCTTTCTTT	CASSIRENEAFF
TRBV6-5	.	.	TRBJ2-5	TGTGCCAGCAGTTACGGCCCCCAAGAGACCCAGTACTTC	CASSYGPQETQYF
TRBV18	TRBD1	.	TRBJ1-6	TGTGCCAGCTCACCCACGCCGGGACAGGGGAGATCACCCCTCCACTTT	CASSPTPGQGRSPLHF
TRBV18	.	.	TRBJ1-3	TGTGCCAGCTCAGCCTCTGGGCACCAACCTGGAAACACCATATATTTT	CASSASGHQPGNTIYF
TRBV6-5	TRBD1	few	TRBJ2-4	TGTGCCAGCAACCAGGGGGCTCGAGACATTCAGTACTTC	CASNQGARDIQYF
TRBV4-1	TRBD2	.	TRBJ2-1	TGCGCCAGCAGCCCGGAGGCTAGCGGTCACAATGAGCAGTTCTTC	CASSPEASGHNEQFF
TRBV5-3	.	.	TRBJ1-4	TGTGCCAGAAGCTTCGGACAGAAACATGAAAAACTGTTTTTT	CARSFGQKHEKLFF
TRBV7-6	.	.	TRBJ2-5	TGTGCCAGCAGCTTAGCGCGTGGTAGCCAAGAGACCCAGTACTTC	CASSLARGSQETQYF
TRBV19	.	.	TRBJ1-1	TGTGCCAGTACCAGACCCTCCGTGGGGGCGAACACTGAAGCTTTCTTT	CASTRPSVGANTEAFF
TRBV27	.	.	TRBJ1-2	TGTGCCAGCAGTTCCGCCGGTAACTATGGCTACACCTTC	CASSSAGNYGYTF
TRBV2	TRBD1	.	TRBJ1-2	TGTGCCAGCAGTCAGGGGGCCCCGGGCGGCTACACCTTC	CASSQGAPGGYTF
TRBV7-7	TRBD2	.	TRBJ2-1	TGTGCTAGCAGCCCACTAGCGGGGGGGCATCATGAGCAGTTCTTC	CASSPLAGGHHEQFF
TRBV6-2/TRBV6-3	.	.	TRBJ1-5	TGTGCCAGCAGCCCTTCTGGCGGGAGGAGCAATCTGCCCCAGCATTTT	CASSPSGGRSNLPQHF
TRBV6-5	TRBD1	.	TRBJ1-1	TGTGCCAGCAGGCCACGACAGGGCGCGAACACTGAAGCTTTCTTT	CASRPRQGANTEAFF
TRBV19	TRBD1	.	TRBJ1-5	TGTGCCAGTAGTCCAGACAGGGATCAGCCCCAGCATTTT	CASSPDRDQPQHF
TRBV3-1/TRBV3-2	.	once	TRBJ1-4	TGTGCCTGTGCCTCCCAGACAACTAATGAAAAACTGTTTTTT	CACASQTTNEKLFF
TRBV7-8	.	.	TRBJ1-2	TGTGCCAGCAGCTTATCCAGGGCAGGGCGAGACTATGGCTACACCTTC	CASSLSRAGRDYGYTF
TRBV2	.	.	TRBJ1-5	TGTGCCAGCACCCCCCGGCGACAGGCTAGCAATCAGCCCCAGCATTTT	CASTPRRQASNQPQHF
TRBV7-3	TRBD2	.	TRBJ2-3	TGTGCCAGCAGCTTAATGGCTAGCGGGGGGGCTGCAGATACGCAGTATTTT	CASSLMASGGAADTQYF
TRBV6-5	TRBD1	.	TRBJ2-4	TGTGCCAGCACTCGACAGGGGAACATTCAGTACTTC	CASTRQGNIQYF
TRBV7-2	TRBD2	.	TRBJ2-1	TGTGCCAGCAGAGGGAGACTAGCAAAGGGAAATGAGCAGTTCTTC	CASRGRLAKGNEQFF
TRBV4-1	TRBD1	.	TRBJ1-6	TGCGCCAGCAGCCAAGACTCGACAGGGAGCTCCTATAATTCACCCCTCCACTTT	CASSQDSTGSSYNSPLHF
TRBV29-1	TRBD1	few	TRBJ1-2	TGCAGCGTGGGGGGACAGGGAGGCTACACCTTC	CSVGGQGGYTF
TRBV11-2	.	.	TRBJ1-1	TGTGCCGTCCAGAGGGGGACCTGGGAGGGGGGCACTGAAGCTTTCTTT	CAVQRGTWEGGTEAFF
TRBV6-5	.	.	TRBJ1-4	TGTGCCAGCAGCCGGACTTTGATAGGGGAAAAACTGTTTTTT	CASSRTLIGEKLFF
TRBV5-8	TRBD1	.	TRBJ2-3	TGTGCCAGCAGCTTAGAGGGGGCTGTCCCAGATACGCAGTATTTT	CASSLEGAVPDTQYF
TRBV2	TRBD1	few	TRBJ2-1	TGTGCCAGCCCCGGGACAGGGGGTTACAATGAGCAGTTCTTC	CASPGTGGYNEQFF
TRBV5-1	TRBD2	.	TRBJ2-5	TGCGCCAGCAGCTTGGGCGGTAGCGGGGGCCAAGAGACCCAGTACTTC	CASSLGGSGGQETQYF
TRBV3-1/TRBV3-2	TRBD1	.	TRBJ1-1	TGTGCCAGCAGCCGGGAGTTGACAGGGAGAGCTTTCTTT	CASSRELTGRAFF
TRBV7-9	.	.	TRBJ2-4	TGTGCCAGCAGCTCGGGTTTGGCCCAAGCCAAAAACATTCAGTACTTC	CASSSGLAQAKNIQYF
TRBV18	.	.	TRBJ2-6	TGTGCCAGCCGGTCGAGCGACTCTGGGGCCAACGTCCTGACTTTC	CASRSSDSGANVLTF
TRBV7-9	.	few	TRBJ2-1	TGTGCCAGCAGCTTAGCGGTTGCGGGACGGGGAAATGAGCAGTTCTTC	CASSLAVAGRGNEQFF
TRBV19	.	few	TRBJ1-5	TGTGCCAGTAATCATCAGGGCGCCAATCAGCCCCAGCATTTT	CASNHQGANQPQHF
TRBV5-4	TRBD1	.	TRBJ1-2	TGTGCCAGCAGCTTGGAGGCGGGGCAGGGGGTAGGATATGGCTACACCTTC	CASSLEAGQGVGYGYTF
TRBV27	TRBD2	few	TRBJ2-3	TGTGCCAGCAGGGTCGGGCTAGCGGGGGGTGAGCTCCGAGATACGCAGTATTTT	CASRVGLAGGELRDTQYF
TRBV3-1/TRBV3-2	TRBD1	few	TRBJ1-6	TGTGCCAGCAGCCATCCCGGACAGGGACGGAATTCACCCCTCCACTTT	CASSHPGQGRNSPLHF
TRBV6-5	.	.	TRBJ1-5	TGTGCCGCAGCCCCATACAGTAGCAATCAGCCCCAGCATTTT	CAAAPYSSNQPQHF
TRBV28	TRBD1	.	TRBJ1-6	TGTGCCAGCAGCCCGGAGCCAGGGGGTTCACCCCTCCACTTT	CASSPEPGGSPLHF
TRBV9	.	.	TRBJ1-2	TGTGCCAGCAGCGTAGATTTCCTGCCTACCGGGGATGGCTACACCTTC	CASSVDFLPTGDGYTF
TRBV11-1	.	.	TRBJ2-5	TGTGCCAGCAGCTATTCCCAGGGAAGGGAGGCCCAGTACTTC	CASSYSQGREAQYF
TRBV7-8	TRBD2	.	TRBJ2-3	TGTGCCAGCAGCTTACGGTCAGCGGGGCGGGGGGATACGCAGTATTTT	CASSLRSAGRGDTQYF
TRBV28	.	once	TRBJ2-5	TGTGCCAGCAGGTTCGGGGAGAGGGAGACCCAGTACTTC	CASRFGERETQYF
TRBV28	.	.	TRBJ2-5	TGTGCCAGCAGTTTTTCACAAGAAGAGACCCAGTACTTC	CASSFSQEETQYF
TRBV4-2	.	once	TRBJ2-1	TGTGCCAGCAGCCAAGATCCTACGGATGAGCAGTTCTTC	CASSQDPTDEQFF
TRBV27	TRBD1	.	TRBJ1-3	TGTGCCAGCAGTTTATATGGACAGGGCAGTGGAAACACCATATATTTT	CASSLYGQGSGNTIYF
TRBV4-1	.	.	TRBJ2-3	TGCGCCAGCAGCCTAGTGGCGGTTACAGATACGCAGTATTTT	CASSLVAVTDTQYF